The text below deals with one TCR beta chain. The antigen is unknown. Genomic DNA was employed as the template in profiling TCR beta VDJ and CDR3. MiXCR, run by TCRdb on the reads, gives a single entry per CDR3 protein. The sample consists of about 180,000 distinct CDR3 sequences, less than 50% of them appearing once. The data originate from a study of CD8+CD57+ T cells in acquired aplastic anemia. Study information: The mean DNA yield obtained from sorted CD4+ and CD8+ cells came to approximately 3 ug. Study outcomes and limitations: Roughly 29 was the count of CD8+ CDR3 sequences that patients shared with controls.

V shed 5 bases, J shed 4 bases, and the junction held 13 bases outside the gene matches. The CDR3 has 17 amino acids. In germline, CDR1 is KGHDR, CDR2 SFDVKD. Individuals selected for sequencing had exhibited CD8+CD57+ cell expansion on flow cytometry. The clonotype was recovered from a human donor with aplastic anemia. Input material: sorted CD4+, CD8+, or CD8+CD57+ T cells (not recorded which) from PBMCs. V and J are TRBV24-1 and TRBJ2-3, with 8 bases matching TRBD2. The CDR3 is CATSGPIAGKAPDTQYF. The CDR3 DNA sequence: TGTGCCACCAGTGGACCAATAGCGGGGAAGGCCCCAGATACGCAGTATTTT.